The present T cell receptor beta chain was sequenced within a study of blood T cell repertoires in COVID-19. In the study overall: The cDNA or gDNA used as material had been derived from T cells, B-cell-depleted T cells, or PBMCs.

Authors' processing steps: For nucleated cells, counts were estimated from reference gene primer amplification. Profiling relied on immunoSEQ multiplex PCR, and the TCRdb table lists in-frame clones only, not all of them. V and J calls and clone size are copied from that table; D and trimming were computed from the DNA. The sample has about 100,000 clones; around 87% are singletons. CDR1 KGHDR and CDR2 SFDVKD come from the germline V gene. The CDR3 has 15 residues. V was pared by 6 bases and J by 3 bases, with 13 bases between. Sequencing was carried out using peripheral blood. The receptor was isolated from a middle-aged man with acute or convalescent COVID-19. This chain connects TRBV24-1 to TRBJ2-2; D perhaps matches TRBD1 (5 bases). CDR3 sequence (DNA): TGTGCCACCAGTCCGAGGAGCAGGGACACCGGGGAGCTGTTTTTT. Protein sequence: CATSPRSRDTGELFF.